This T cell receptor (beta chain) appears in the sequencing data of a study of blood T cell repertoires in COVID-19. Study in general: Samples came from the United States, Italy and Spain, spanning acute and convalescent COVID-19. From T cells, B-cell-depleted T cells, or PBMCs came the material, which was cDNA or gDNA.

Trimming left V 4 bases short and J 8 bases short, with 11 bases between. The CDR3 is 13 amino acids. CDR1 and CDR2 from the germline V gene are LGHDT and YNNKEL (reference sequence). In the study's own analysis: Amplifying reference gene primers gave estimates of nucleated cell counts. Using immunoSEQ multiplex PCR, the repertoire was profiled, and TCRdb retains in-frame clones only, with some absent. Clone size and the V and J calls come from that table; the DNA yielded D and trimming. This repertoire shows approximately 50,000 clones, around 85% found once; its top ten account for roughly 6.7%. This clone was seen just once.

V and J are TRBV3-1 (or the pseudogene TRBV3-2) and TRBJ1-4; perhaps TRBD1 as D (5 bases). Sequencing used peripheral blood. The TCR originated in a man in his 60s with acute or convalescent COVID-19. The CDR3 DNA is TGTGCCAGCAGCCGGGGGGGGGACGAAAAACTGTTTTTT. Protein product: CASSRGGDEKLFF.